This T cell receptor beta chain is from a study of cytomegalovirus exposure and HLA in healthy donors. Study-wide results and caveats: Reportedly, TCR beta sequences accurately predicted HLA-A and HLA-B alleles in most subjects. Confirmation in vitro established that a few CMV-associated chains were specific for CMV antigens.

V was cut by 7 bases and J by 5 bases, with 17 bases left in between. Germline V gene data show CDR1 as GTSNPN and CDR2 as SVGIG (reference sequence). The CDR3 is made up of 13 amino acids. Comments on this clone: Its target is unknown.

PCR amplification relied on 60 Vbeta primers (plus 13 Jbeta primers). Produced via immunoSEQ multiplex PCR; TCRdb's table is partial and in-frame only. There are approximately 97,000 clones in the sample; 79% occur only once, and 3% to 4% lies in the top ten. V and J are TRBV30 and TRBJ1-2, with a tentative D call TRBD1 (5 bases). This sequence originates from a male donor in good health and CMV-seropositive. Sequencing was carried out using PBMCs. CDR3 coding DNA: TGTGCCTCCAACCCGGGGGGAGGGTATGGCTACACCTTC. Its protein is CASNPGGGYGYTF.